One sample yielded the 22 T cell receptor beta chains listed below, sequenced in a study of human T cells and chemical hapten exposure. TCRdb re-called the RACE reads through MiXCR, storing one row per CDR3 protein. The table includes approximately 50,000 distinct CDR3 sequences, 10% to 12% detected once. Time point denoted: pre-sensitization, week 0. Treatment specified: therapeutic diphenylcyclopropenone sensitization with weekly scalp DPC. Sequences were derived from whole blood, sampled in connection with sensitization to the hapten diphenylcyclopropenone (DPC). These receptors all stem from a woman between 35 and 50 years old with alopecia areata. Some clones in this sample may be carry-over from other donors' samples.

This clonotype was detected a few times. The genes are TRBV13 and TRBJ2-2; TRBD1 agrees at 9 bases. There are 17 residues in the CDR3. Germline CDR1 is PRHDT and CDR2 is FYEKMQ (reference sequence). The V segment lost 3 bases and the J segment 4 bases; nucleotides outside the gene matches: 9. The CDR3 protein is CASSLYRGQVGTGELFF. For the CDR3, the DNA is TGTGCCAGCAGCTTGTACAGGGGGCAAGTGGGCACCGGGGAGCTGTTTTTT. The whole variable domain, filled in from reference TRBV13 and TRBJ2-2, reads AAGVIQSPRHLIKEKRETATLKCYPIPRHDTVYWYQQGPGQDPQFLISFYEKMQSDKGSIPDRFSAQQFSDYHSELNMSSLELGDSALYFCASSLYRGQVGTGELFFGEGSRLTVL.

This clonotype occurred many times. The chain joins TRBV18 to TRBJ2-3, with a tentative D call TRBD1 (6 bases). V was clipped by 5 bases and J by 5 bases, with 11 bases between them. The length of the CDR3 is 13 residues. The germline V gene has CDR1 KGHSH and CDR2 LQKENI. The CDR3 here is CASSAQGKDTQYF. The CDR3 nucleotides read TGTGCCAGCTCAGCACAGGGAAAAGATACGCAGTATTTT.

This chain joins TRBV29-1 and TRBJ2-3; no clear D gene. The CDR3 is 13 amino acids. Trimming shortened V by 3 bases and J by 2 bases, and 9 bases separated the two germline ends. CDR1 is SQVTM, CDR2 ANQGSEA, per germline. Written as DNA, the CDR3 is TGCAGCGTTGAGGCTGGACCCACAGATACGCAGTATTTT. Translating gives CSVEAGPTDTQYF.

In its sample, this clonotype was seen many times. The CDR3 DNA is TGTGCCAGCAGTTACGAGCGGGGAGCCTACGAGCAGTACTTC. Translated: CASSYERGAYEQYF. V and J are TRBV6-2 or TRBV6-3 and TRBJ2-7; 7 bases agree with TRBD2. After removal of 2 bases from V and 2 bases from J, the junction contained 3 bases not matched to a gene. Per germline, CDR1 MNHEY and CDR2 SVGEGT. The CDR3 is 14 amino acids.

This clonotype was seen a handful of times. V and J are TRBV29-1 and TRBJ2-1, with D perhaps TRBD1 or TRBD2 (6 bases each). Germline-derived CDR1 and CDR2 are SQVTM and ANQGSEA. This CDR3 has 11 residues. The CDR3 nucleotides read TGCAGGGTACTTAGGGGGGATGAGCAGTTCTTC. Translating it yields CRVLRGDEQFF.

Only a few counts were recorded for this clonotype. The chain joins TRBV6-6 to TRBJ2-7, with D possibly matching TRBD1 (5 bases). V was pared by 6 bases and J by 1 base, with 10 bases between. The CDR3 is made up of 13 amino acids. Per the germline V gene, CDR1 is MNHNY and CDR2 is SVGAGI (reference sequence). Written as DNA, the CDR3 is TGTGCCAGCAGGGAGACAGCTTCCTACGAGCAGTACTTC. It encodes CASRETASYEQYF.

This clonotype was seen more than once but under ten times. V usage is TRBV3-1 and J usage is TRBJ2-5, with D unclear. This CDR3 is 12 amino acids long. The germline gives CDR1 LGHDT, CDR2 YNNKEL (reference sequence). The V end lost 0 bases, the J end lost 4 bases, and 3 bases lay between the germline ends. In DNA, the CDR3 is TGTGCCAGCAGCCAAGATCGAGAGACCCAGTACTTC. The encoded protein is CASSQDRETQYF.

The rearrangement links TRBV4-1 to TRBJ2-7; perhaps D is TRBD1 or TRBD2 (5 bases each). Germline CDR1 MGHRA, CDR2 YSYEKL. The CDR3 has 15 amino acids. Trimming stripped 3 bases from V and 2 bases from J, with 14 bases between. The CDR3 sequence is CASSQGVGIAYEQYF. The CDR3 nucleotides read TGCGCCAGCAGCCAGGGGGTTGGCATAGCCTACGAGCAGTACTTC.

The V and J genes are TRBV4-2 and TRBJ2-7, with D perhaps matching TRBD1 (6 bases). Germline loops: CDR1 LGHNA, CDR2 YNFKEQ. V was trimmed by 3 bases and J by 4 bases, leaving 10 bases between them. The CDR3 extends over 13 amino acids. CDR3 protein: CASSQGAGYEQYF. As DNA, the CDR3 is TGTGCCAGCAGCCAGGGGGCAGGGTACGAGCAGTACTTC.

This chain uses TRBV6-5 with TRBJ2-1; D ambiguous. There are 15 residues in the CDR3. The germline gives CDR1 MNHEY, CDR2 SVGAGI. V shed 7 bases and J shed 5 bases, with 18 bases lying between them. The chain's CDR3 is CASNRAPKKNNEQFF. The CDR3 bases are TGTGCCAGCAACAGAGCGCCGAAAAAAAACAATGAGCAGTTCTTC.

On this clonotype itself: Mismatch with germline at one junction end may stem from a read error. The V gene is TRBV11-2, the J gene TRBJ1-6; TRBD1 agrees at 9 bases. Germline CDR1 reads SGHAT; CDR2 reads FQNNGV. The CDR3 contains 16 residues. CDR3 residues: CVSSSRPGQGGSPLHF. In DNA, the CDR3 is TGTGTCAGCAGCTCTCGCCCGGGACAGGGTGGCTCACCCCTCCACTTT.

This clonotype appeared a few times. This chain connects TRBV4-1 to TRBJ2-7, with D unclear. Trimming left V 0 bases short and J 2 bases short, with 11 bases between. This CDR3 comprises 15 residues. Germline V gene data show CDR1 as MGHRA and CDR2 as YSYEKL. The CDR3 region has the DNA TGCGCCAGCAGCCAAGAAGGTCTAGTAGCCTACGAGCAGTACTTC. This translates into CASSQEGLVAYEQYF.

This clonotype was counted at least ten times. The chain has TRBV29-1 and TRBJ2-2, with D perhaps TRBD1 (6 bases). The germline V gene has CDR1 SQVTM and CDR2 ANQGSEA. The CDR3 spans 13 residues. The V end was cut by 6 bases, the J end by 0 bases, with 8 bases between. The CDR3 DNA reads TGCAGCGTCGACAGGTCGAACACCGGGGAGCTGTTTTTT. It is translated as CSVDRSNTGELFF.

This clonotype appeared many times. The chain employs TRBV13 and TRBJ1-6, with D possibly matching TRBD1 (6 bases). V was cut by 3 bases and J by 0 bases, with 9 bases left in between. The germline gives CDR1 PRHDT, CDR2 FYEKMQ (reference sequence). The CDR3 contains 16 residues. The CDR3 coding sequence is TGTGCCAGCAGCTTGAGGGGGAGCTCCTATAATTCACCCCTCCACTTT. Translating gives CASSLRGSSYNSPLHF.

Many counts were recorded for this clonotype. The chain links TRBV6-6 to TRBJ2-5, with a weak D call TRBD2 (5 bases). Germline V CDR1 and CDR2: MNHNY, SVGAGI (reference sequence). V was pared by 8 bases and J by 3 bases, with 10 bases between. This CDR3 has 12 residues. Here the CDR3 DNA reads TGTGCCAGCCTGGACTTAAAAGAGACCCAGTACTTC. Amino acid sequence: CASLDLKETQYF.

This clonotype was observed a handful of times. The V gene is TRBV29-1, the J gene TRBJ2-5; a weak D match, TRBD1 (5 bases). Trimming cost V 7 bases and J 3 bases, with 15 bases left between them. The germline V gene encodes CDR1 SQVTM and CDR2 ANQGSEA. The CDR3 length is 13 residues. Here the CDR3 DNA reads TGCAGCGGTCAGGGTATTCGCAAAGAGACCCAGTACTTC. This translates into CSGQGIRKETQYF.

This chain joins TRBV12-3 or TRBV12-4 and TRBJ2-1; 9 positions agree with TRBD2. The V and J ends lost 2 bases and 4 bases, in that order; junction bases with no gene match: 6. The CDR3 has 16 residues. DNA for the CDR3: TGTGCCAGCAGTTTATTGCCTAGCGGGGTTTACAATGAGCAGTTCTTC. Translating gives CASSLLPSGVYNEQFF.

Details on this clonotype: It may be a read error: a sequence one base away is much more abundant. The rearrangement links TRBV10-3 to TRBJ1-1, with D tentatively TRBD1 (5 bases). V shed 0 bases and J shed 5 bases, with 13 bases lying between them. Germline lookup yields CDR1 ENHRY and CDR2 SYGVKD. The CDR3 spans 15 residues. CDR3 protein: CAISESVGQGTEAFF. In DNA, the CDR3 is TGTGCCATCAGTGAGTCGGTAGGGCAGGGTACTGAAGCTTTCTTT.

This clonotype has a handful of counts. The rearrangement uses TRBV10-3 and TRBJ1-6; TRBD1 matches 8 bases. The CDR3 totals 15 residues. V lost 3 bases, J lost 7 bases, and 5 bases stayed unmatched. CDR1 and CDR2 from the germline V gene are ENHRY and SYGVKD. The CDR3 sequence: CAISDRTGSNSPLHF. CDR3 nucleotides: TGTGCCATCAGTGACCGGACAGGGTCAAATTCACCCCTCCACTTT.

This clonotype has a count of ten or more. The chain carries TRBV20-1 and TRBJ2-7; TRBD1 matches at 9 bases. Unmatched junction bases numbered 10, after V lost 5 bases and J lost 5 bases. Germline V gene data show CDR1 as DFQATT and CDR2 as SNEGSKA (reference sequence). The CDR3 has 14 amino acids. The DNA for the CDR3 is TGCAGTGCTTGGCAAACAGGGGGCGGGAACGAGCAGTACTTC. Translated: CSAWQTGGGNEQYF.

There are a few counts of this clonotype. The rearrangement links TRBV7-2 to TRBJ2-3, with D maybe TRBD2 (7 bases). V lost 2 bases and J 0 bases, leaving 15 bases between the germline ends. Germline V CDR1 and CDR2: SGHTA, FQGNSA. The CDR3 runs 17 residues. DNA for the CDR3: TGTGCCAGCAGCTTACGGGTGGGGGGGCCTAGCACAGATACGCAGTATTTT. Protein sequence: CASSLRVGGPSTDTQYF.

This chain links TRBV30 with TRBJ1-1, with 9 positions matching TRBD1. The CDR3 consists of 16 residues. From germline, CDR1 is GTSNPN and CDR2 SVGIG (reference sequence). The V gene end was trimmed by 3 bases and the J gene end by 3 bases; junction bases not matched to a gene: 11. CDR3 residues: CAWRKRRGQGDTEAFF. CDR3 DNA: TGTGCCTGGAGGAAACGGCGGGGACAGGGAGACACTGAAGCTTTCTTT. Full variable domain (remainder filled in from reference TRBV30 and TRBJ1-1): SQTIHQWPATLVQPVGSPLSLECTVEGTSNPNLYWYRQAAGRGLQLLFYSVGIGQISSEVPQNLSASRPQDRQFILSSKKLLLSDSGFYLCAWRKRRGQGDTEAFFGQGTRLTVV.